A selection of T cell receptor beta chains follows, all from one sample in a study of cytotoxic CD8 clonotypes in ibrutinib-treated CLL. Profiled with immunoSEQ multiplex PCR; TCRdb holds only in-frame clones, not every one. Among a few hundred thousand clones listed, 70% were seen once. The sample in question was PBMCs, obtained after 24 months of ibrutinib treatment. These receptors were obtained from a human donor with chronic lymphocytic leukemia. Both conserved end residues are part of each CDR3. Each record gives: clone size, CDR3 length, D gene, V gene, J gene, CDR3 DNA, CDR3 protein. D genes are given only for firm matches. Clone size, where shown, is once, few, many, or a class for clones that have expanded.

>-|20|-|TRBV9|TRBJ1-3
TGTGCCAGCAGCGCAAAGCTACCCACTGATTCTATGCCCTCTGGAAACACCATATATTTT
CASSAKLPTDSMPSGNTIYF
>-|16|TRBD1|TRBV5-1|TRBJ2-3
TGCGCCAGCAGCCCGACGGGGGACAGGTCCACAGATACGCAGTATTTT
CASSPTGDRSTDTQYF
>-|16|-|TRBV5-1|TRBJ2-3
TGCGCCAGCAGCTTGTCGGAGGGCATTGGCACAGATACGCAGTATTTT
CASSLSEGIGTDTQYF
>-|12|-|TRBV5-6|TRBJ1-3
TGTGCCAGCAGCGTACCAGGAAACACCATATATTTT
CASSVPGNTIYF
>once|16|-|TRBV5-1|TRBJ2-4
TGCGCCAGCAGCTTGGATCCGGGGACTGGTGGTGGAATTCAGTACTTC
CASSLDPGTGGGIQYF
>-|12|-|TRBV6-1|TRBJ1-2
TGTGCCAGCAGGGACAATAACTATGGCTACACCTTC
CASRDNNYGYTF
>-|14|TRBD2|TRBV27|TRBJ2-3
TGTGCCACTCAGCGGGCGGGAGCGACAGATACGCAGTATTTT
CATQRAGATDTQYF
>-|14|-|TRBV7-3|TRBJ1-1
TGTGCCAGCAACCGATGGGGTCGGGTCACTGAAGCTTTCTTT
CASNRWGRVTEAFF
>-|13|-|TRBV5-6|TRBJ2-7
TGTGCCAGCAAGGAGGAAAAGCCCTACGAGCAGTACTTC
CASKEEKPYEQYF
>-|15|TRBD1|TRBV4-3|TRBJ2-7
TGCGCCAGCAGCCTTTACAGGGGGCGCGGGTACGAGCAGTACTTC
CASSLYRGRGYEQYF
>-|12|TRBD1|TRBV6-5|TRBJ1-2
TGTGCCTCGGGGACAGGGTTCTCTGGCTACACCTTC
CASGTGFSGYTF
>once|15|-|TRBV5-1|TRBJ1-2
TGCGCCAGCAGCGCAAAGGGGGTCGCTAACTATGGCTACACCTTC
CASSAKGVANYGYTF
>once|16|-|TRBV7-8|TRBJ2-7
TGTGCCAGCAGTGTGGTGGACGGGCCGTCCTCCTACGAGCAGTACTTC
CASSVVDGPSSYEQYF
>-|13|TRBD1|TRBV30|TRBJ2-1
TGTGCCTGGAGTGTAAACAGGGGCAATGAGCAGTTCTTC
CAWSVNRGNEQFF
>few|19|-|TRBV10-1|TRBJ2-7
TGCGCCAGCAGTGAGTCAATGTCTACCCGGGAGCATCGGCGGTACGAGCAGTACTTC
CASSESMSTREHRRYEQYF
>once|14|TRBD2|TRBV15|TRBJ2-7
TGTGCCACCAGCCGGACTAGCGGAGTTTACGAGCAGTACTTC
CATSRTSGVYEQYF
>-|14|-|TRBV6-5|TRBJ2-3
TGTGCCAGCAGTTTTAGCGGTAGCACGGATACGCAGTATTTT
CASSFSGSTDTQYF
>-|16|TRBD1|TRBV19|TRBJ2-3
TGTGCCAGTAGGGACAGGGGTTCGTCTAGCACAGATACGCAGTATTTT
CASRDRGSSSTDTQYF
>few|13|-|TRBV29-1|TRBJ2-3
TGCAGCGCAACAGACAGCAGCACAGATACGCAGTATTTT
CSATDSSTDTQYF
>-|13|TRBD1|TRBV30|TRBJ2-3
TGTGCCTGGAACCAGGGGGCGGGAGATACGCAGTATTTT
CAWNQGAGDTQYF
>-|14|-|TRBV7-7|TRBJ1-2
TGTGCTAGCAGCGAAGGGGGACTTAATAATGGCTACACCTTC
CASSEGGLNNGYTF
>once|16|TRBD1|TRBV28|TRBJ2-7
TGTGCCAGCAGTTTTCGCCCAGGGGGTTCCTTCTACGAGCAGTACTTC
CASSFRPGGSFYEQYF
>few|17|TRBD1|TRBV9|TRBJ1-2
TGTGCCAGCAGCGTAGCCGGGACAGGGAGAAAGTCGGCTGGCTACACCTTC
CASSVAGTGRKSAGYTF
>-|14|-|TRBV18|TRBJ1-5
TGTGCCAGCTCACCAGGGCAGATCAATCAGCCCCAGCATTTT
CASSPGQINQPQHF
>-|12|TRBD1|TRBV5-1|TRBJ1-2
TGCGCCAGCAGCTTACAGGGGGGTGGCTACACCTTC
CASSLQGGGYTF
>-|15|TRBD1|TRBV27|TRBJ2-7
TGTGCCAGCAGCCCCGGACAGGCCAGCTCCTACGAGCAGTACTTC
CASSPGQASSYEQYF
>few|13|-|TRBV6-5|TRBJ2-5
TGTGCCAGCAGTTACTCGAATTGGGAGACCCAGTACTTC
CASSYSNWETQYF